Below are 31 T cell receptor beta chains sequenced from a single sample in a study of blood T cell repertoires in COVID-19. The table came from immunoSEQ multiplex PCR; TCRdb's copy has only in-frame clones and leaves some out. The table lists 200,000 to 300,000 clones, 88% of them singletons, with around 0.98% in the top ten. The sequenced material came from peripheral blood. The receptors shown here come from a woman between 35 and 50 years old who had recovered from COVID-19.

The rearrangement links TRBV5-1 to TRBJ1-2; 8 positions agree with TRBD1. The CDR3 totals 16 residues. After removal of 4 bases from V and 2 bases from J, the junction contained 10 bases not matched to a gene. The germline V gene encodes CDR1 SGHRS and CDR2 YFSETQ. CDR3 residues: CASSPGQGPLNYGYTF. CDR3 DNA sequence: TGCGCCAGCAGCCCCGGACAGGGCCCTTTAAACTATGGCTACACCTTC.

The CDR3, as DNA: TGCGCCAGCAGCCAAGACCCGGGGGGGGCTGAAGCTTTCTTT. It translates to CASSQDPGGAEAFF. The chain carries TRBV4-1 and TRBJ1-1, with TRBD1 as a possible D gene (5 bases). CDR1 MGHRA and CDR2 YSYEKL come from the germline V gene. Trimming shortened V by 0 bases and J by 6 bases, and 11 bases separated the two germline ends. The CDR3 covers 14 residues.

The J gene is TRBJ2-1, the V gene TRBV6-4; 8 bases line up with TRBD2. Per the germline V gene, CDR1 is MRHNA and CDR2 is SNTAGT. J was trimmed by 9 bases and V by 4 bases; bases with no gene match: 8. The CDR3 has 14 residues. CDR3 sequence reads: CASSAEAGVGEQFF. DNA of the CDR3: TGTGCCAGCAGTGCCGAAGCGGGAGTAGGTGAGCAGTTCTTC.

The chain has TRBV3-1 (or the pseudogene TRBV3-2) and TRBJ1-3, with 7 positions matching TRBD1. The CDR3 is 15 amino acids. Looked up from germline, CDR1 is LGHDT and CDR2 is YNNKEL (reference sequence). V shed 4 bases, J shed 4 bases, and the junction held 7 bases outside the gene matches. The CDR3 is CASSLPPGGGNTIYF. For the CDR3, the DNA is TGTGCCAGCAGCCTCCCGCCAGGGGGAGGAAACACCATATATTTT.

The chain has TRBV5-1 and TRBJ2-1; the match to TRBD1 covers 8 bases. Trimming removed 0 bases from V and 3 bases from J; junction bases left unmatched: 5. This CDR3 has 16 residues. Germline loops: CDR1 SGHRS, CDR2 YFSETQ. The CDR3 sequence is CASSLVPDRGYNEQFF. The CDR3 coding sequence is TGCGCCAGCAGCTTGGTCCCCGACAGGGGCTACAATGAGCAGTTCTTC.

The chain employs TRBV4-3 and TRBJ2-3; the D is unclear. This CDR3 has 16 amino acids. Trimming took off 5 bases at V and 0 bases at J, with 15 bases between the two ends. The germline V gene encodes CDR1 LGHNA and CDR2 YSLEER. The CDR3 is CASSLTHFSSTDTQYF. The CDR3 nucleotides are TGCGCCAGCAGCTTAACCCACTTTTCTAGCACAGATACGCAGTATTTT.

The CDR3 is CASSLGGRWETQYF. As DNA, the CDR3 is TGTGCCAGCAGCTTGGGCGGGAGGTGGGAGACCCAGTACTTC. The chain links TRBV7-9 to TRBJ2-5; TRBD2 matches 8 bases. This CDR3 contains 14 residues. The V gene's germline CDR1 is SEHNR and CDR2 FQNEAQ (reference sequence). Trimming at V came to 3 bases and at J to 5 bases, leaving 5 bases not matched to a gene.

The chain combines TRBV3-1 (or the pseudogene TRBV3-2) with TRBJ2-7; 7 nucleotides align to TRBD2. The CDR3 runs to 14 residues. V lost 4 bases, J lost 2 bases, and 5 bases stayed unmatched. Germline lookup yields CDR1 LGHDT and CDR2 YNNKEL (reference sequence). This CDR3 is CASSPLALTYEQYF. The CDR3 DNA is TGTGCCAGCAGCCCACTAGCGTTAACCTACGAGCAGTACTTC.

The chain carries TRBV5-1 and TRBJ1-1; D ambiguous. This CDR3 is built from 15 residues. From germline, CDR1 is SGHRS and CDR2 YFSETQ. The ends were cut back, 4 bases at V and 1 base at J, with 14 bases in the middle. CDR3 in DNA: TGCGCCAGCAGCCCCGAGCGGCACCCGAACACTGAAGCTTTCTTT. Translating it yields CASSPERHPNTEAFF.

The chain joins TRBV6-5 to TRBJ2-1; the D is unclear. The CDR3 covers 14 residues. V was clipped by 10 bases and J by 5 bases, with 18 bases between them. Germline values: CDR1 MNHEY, CDR2 SVGAGI. The CDR3, as DNA: TGTGCCACCACACGCCCCGGCGGCAACAATGAGCAGTTCTTC. Protein: CATTRPGGNNEQFF.

J is TRBJ2-1 and V is TRBV5-4, with D tentatively TRBD1 (5 bases). Trimming removed 3 bases from V and 5 bases from J, with 21 bases in between. The CDR3 is made up of 17 amino acids. Germline assignment: CDR1 SGHNT and CDR2 YYREEE (reference sequence). CDR3 in amino acids: CASSSPRQGVRDNEQFF. CDR3 DNA sequence: TGTGCCAGCAGCTCCCCCCGGCAGGGTGTTAGGGACAATGAGCAGTTCTTC.

The V gene is TRBV11-3, the J gene TRBJ2-3, with D maybe TRBD1 (6 bases). Trimming pared 1 base from V and 1 base from J, leaving 12 bases between. Germline assignment: CDR1 SGHNT and CDR2 YENEEA. The CDR3 has 16 residues. The CDR3 DNA reads as TGTGCCAGCAGCTTAGCTGGGGGCGCGGGCACAGATACGCAGTATTTT. It is translated as CASSLAGGAGTDTQYF.

The chain links TRBV6-2 or TRBV6-3 to TRBJ2-2, with TRBD2 as a possible D gene (6 bases). From germline, CDR1 is MNHEY and CDR2 SVGEGT. The CDR3 consists of 13 residues. V lost 6 bases and J lost 7, with 12 bases in between. The CDR3 sequence is CASSQGGGGELFF. The CDR3 nucleotides are TGTGCCAGCAGCCAGGGAGGTGGCGGGGAGCTGTTTTTT.

V usage is TRBV28 and J usage is TRBJ2-5, with D tentatively TRBD2 (7 bases). The CDR3 length is 15 residues. Germline loops: CDR1 MDHEN, CDR2 SYDVKM. The V gene lost 7 bases and the J gene lost 1 base, with 16 bases spanning the gap. The CDR3, as DNA: TGTGCCAGCACTGAGGCGGGGGCCCTCCAAGAGACCCAGTACTTC. Its protein product is CASTEAGALQETQYF.

A single count supports this clone. The CDR3 spells CASSPGTGRNTEAFF. In DNA form, the CDR3 reads TGTGCCAGCAGTCCCGGGACAGGGCGGAACACTGAAGCTTTCTTT. The rearrangement links TRBV6-2 or TRBV6-3 to TRBJ1-1, with 9 bases identical to TRBD1. The CDR3 runs 15 residues. Germline assignment: CDR1 MNHEY and CDR2 SVGEGT. V dropped 5 bases and J dropped 1; count of bases not matched to a gene: 5.

This chain uses TRBV10-3 with TRBJ2-7, with a possible D match to TRBD1 (5 bases). V shed 4 bases and J shed 2 bases, with 15 bases lying between them. The CDR3 has 15 residues. Germline CDR1 ENHRY, CDR2 SYGVKD. The CDR3 coding sequence is TGTGCCATCAGTGCCCGGGCCAGGGAAACCTACGAGCAGTACTTC. This codes for CAISARARETYEQYF.

The rearrangement uses TRBV15 and TRBJ1-2; the D gene is possibly TRBD1 (5 bases). Germline V gives CDR1 LNHNV, CDR2 YYDKDF (reference sequence). The CDR3 loop spans 13 amino acids. V was trimmed by 0 bases and J by 4 bases, leaving 6 bases between them. The CDR3 loop is CATSREGAYGYTF. DNA of the CDR3: TGTGCCACCAGCAGAGAAGGGGCCTATGGCTACACCTTC.

The J gene is TRBJ2-1, the V gene TRBV6-2 or TRBV6-3, with 9 bases lining up with TRBD2. V gave up 0 bases and J gave up 5 bases; unmatched junction bases: 8. From germline, CDR1 is MNHEY and CDR2 SVGEGT. The CDR3 runs to 17 residues. Here the CDR3 reads CASSYSSAGGWNNEQFF. The CDR3 DNA is TGTGCCAGCAGTTACTCGTCCGCGGGAGGGTGGAACAATGAGCAGTTCTTC.

The chain employs TRBV9 and TRBJ2-1, with 9 bases lining up with TRBD1. CDR1 and CDR2 from the germline V gene are SGDLS and YYNGEE. This CDR3 has 16 residues. With V trimmed by 3 bases and J by 8 bases, 12 bases remained unmatched. The CDR3 sequence is CASSAPTGTGSHEQFF. CDR3 sequence (DNA): TGTGCCAGCAGCGCGCCCACCGGGACAGGGTCCCATGAGCAGTTCTTC. Supplemented by reference TRBV9 and TRBJ2-1, the full variable domain reads DSGVTQTPKHLITATGQRVTLRCSPRSGDLSVYWYQQSLDQGLQFLIQYYNGEERAKGNILERFSAQQFPDLHSELNLSSLELGDSALYFCASSAPTGTGSHEQFFGPGTRLTVL.

The V gene is TRBV19, the J gene TRBJ1-1, with TRBD1 as a possible D gene (6 bases). Trimming cost V 7 bases and J 6 bases, with 24 bases left between them. This CDR3 is built from 16 residues. Germline CDR1 LNHDA, CDR2 SQIVND (reference sequence). The CDR3 reads CASTSGGTRPRAEAFF. CDR3 in DNA: TGTGCCAGTACCTCGGGGGGGACACGTCCCAGGGCTGAAGCTTTCTTT.

This chain connects TRBV7-6 to TRBJ2-3, with 7 bases identical to TRBD2. This CDR3 comprises 15 residues. Germline CDR1 reads SGHVS; CDR2 reads FNYEAQ. The V segment lost 1 base and the J segment 9 bases; nucleotides outside the gene matches: 10. The CDR3: CASSLGGSGGGTQYF. The CDR3 region has the DNA TGTGCCAGCAGCTTAGGCGGGAGTGGGGGTGGCACGCAGTATTTT.

This chain links TRBV28 with TRBJ2-7, with 9 bases that match TRBD1. Losses at the gene ends were 10 bases for V and 3 bases for J; bases not matched to a gene: 7. This CDR3 comprises 13 residues. CDR1 MDHEN and CDR2 SYDVKM come from the germline V gene. The DNA of the CDR3 is TGTGCCACCACCAGGGGACAGGGCTACGAGCAGTACTTC. Translated, it gives CATTRGQGYEQYF.

This clone was observed a single time. This chain links TRBV6-5 with TRBJ2-2, with TRBD1 as a possible D gene (5 bases). V shed 7 bases and J shed 1 base, with 13 bases lying between them. The V gene's germline CDR1 is MNHEY and CDR2 SVGAGI. This CDR3 region has 15 residues. The CDR3 nucleotides are TGTGCCAGCACCCCTTTGGGGCAGAACACCGGGGAGCTGTTTTTT. Translating it yields CASTPLGQNTGELFF.

The rearrangement joins TRBV6-5 to TRBJ2-3, with D possibly matching TRBD1 (6 bases). Per germline, CDR1 MNHEY and CDR2 SVGAGI. V was clipped by 7 bases and J by 1 base, with 9 bases between them. The CDR3 totals 13 residues. CDR3 sequence (DNA): TGTGCCAGCATCCCAGGGGGCACAGATACGCAGTATTTT. Protein: CASIPGGTDTQYF.

The rearrangement uses TRBV7-2 and TRBJ2-1; D is unclear. Trimming pared 3 bases from V and 10 bases from J, leaving 13 bases between. CDR1 SGHTA and CDR2 FQGNSA come from the germline V gene. CDR3 length: 13 residues. CDR3 protein: CASSLSRTREQFF. For the CDR3, the DNA is TGTGCCAGCAGCTTGAGTCGAACGCGAGAGCAGTTCTTC.

This clone occurred once. The V call is TRBV19, the J call TRBJ2-1; 7 bases map to TRBD2. The CDR3 extends over 13 amino acids. With 8 bases clipped from V and 6 bases from J, the junction kept 7 bases outside the gene matches. CDR1 and CDR2 (germline): LNHDA, SQIVND (reference sequence). The CDR3 loop reads CASGGGPLNEQFF. CDR3 in DNA: TGTGCCAGTGGGGGGGGTCCTCTCAATGAGCAGTTCTTC.

V is TRBV20-1 and J is TRBJ2-1, with 7 bases that match TRBD2. Germline loops: CDR1 DFQATT, CDR2 SNEGSKA (reference sequence). V shed 3 bases and J 2 bases; nucleotides not matched to a gene: 1. The CDR3 runs to 13 residues. CDR3 amino acids: CSASGGAYNEQFF. In nucleotides, the CDR3 is TGCAGTGCTAGTGGGGGGGCCTACAATGAGCAGTTCTTC.

The rearrangement joins TRBV19 to TRBJ2-3; 11 bases line up with TRBD2. CDR1 is LNHDA and CDR2 is SQIVND in the germline V gene (reference sequence). V was pared by 6 bases and J by 11 bases, with 16 bases of the junction left unmatched. The CDR3 spans 16 residues. This CDR3 is CASSPAGLAGGFRQYF. The DNA of the CDR3 is TGTGCCAGTAGCCCCGCGGGCCTAGCGGGAGGCTTCCGGCAGTATTTT.

This clone was observed a handful of times. The rearrangement joins TRBV2 to TRBJ1-5; D is possibly TRBD1 (6 bases). This CDR3 region has 14 residues. V was trimmed by 6 bases and J by 5 bases, leaving 14 bases between them. CDR1 and CDR2 from the germline V gene are SNHLY and FYNNEI. The CDR3 sequence: CASRGPQGHQPQHF. In DNA form, the CDR3 reads TGTGCCAGCAGGGGGCCTCAGGGGCATCAGCCCCAGCATTTT.

This chain connects TRBV5-1 to TRBJ1-1; 7 bases are shared with TRBD1. The germline gives CDR1 SGHRS, CDR2 YFSETQ. The trim removed 4 bases at V and 2 bases at J, leaving 5 bases unmatched. The CDR3 loop spans 14 amino acids. The CDR3 DNA sequence: TGCGCCAGCAGCCCAGGGACAGTTAACACTGAAGCTTTCTTT. Amino acids: CASSPGTVNTEAFF.

This clone was counted a single time. J is TRBJ2-7 and V is TRBV6-2 or TRBV6-3; D gene unclear. This CDR3 contains 12 residues. Germline V gene data show CDR1 as MNHEY and CDR2 as SVGEGT. With 2 bases removed from V and 3 bases from J, the gap between germline ends came to 5 bases. DNA for the CDR3: TGTGCCAGCAGTTACAGCCTCTACGAGCAGTACTTC. Protein sequence: CASSYSLYEQYF.